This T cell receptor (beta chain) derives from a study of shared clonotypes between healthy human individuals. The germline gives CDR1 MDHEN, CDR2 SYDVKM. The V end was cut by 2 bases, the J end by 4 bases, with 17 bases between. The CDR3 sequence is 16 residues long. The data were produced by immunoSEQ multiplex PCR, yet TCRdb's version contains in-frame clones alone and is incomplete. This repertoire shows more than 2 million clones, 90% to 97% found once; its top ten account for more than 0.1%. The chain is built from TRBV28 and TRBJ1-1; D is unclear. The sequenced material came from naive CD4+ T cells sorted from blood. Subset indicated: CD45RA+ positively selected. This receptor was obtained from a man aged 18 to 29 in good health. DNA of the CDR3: TGTGCCAGCAGTTTAATTGTCCGCGGTATGAGCACTGAAGCTTTCTTT. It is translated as CASSLIVRGMSTEAFF.